Listed here are 30 T cell receptor beta chains from one sample, sequenced in a study of human T cells and chemical hapten exposure. One entry per CDR3 protein, called by TCRdb with MiXCR from the RACE reads. The sample contains some 360,000 distinct CDR3 sequences, more than 4.5% of which appear only once. Stated time point: pre-sensitization, week 0. Treatment noted: therapeutic diphenylcyclopropenone sensitization with weekly scalp DPC. Here the sequenced sample was whole blood, taken in connection with sensitization to the hapten diphenylcyclopropenone (DPC). The receptor set was obtained from a woman aged 50 to 60 with alopecia areata. Some clones in this sample may be carry-over from other donors' samples.

This sequence joins TRBV5-1 and TRBJ1-1; D remains ambiguous. The V gene's germline CDR1 is SGHRS and CDR2 YFSETQ. Trimming left V 0 bases short and J 1 base short, with 7 bases between. The CDR3 is 14 residues long. CDR3 nucleotide sequence: TGCGCCAGCAGCTTGGTCCTCCCGAACACTGAAGCTTTCTTT. As protein: CASSLVLPNTEAFF.

This clonotype was found many times. The chain joins TRBV3-1 to TRBJ2-1, with 10 bases identical to TRBD2. The V segment lost 3 bases and the J segment 7 bases; nucleotides outside the gene matches: 6. This CDR3 has 15 residues. Germline V CDR1 and CDR2: LGHDT, YNNKEL (reference sequence). CDR3: CASSQRQGLANEQFF. The DNA for the CDR3 is TGTGCCAGCAGCCAGCGACAGGGACTAGCGAATGAGCAGTTCTTC.

This clonotype was recorded at least ten times. This chain joins TRBV7-2 and TRBJ2-1; 13 nucleotides align to TRBD2. Germline lookup yields CDR1 SGHTA and CDR2 FQGNSA. This CDR3 spans 15 amino acids. J lost 8 bases, V lost 4 bases, and 5 bases had no gene match. The DNA for the CDR3 is TGTGCCAGCAGCTCACTAGCGGGGGGGATCGATGAGCAGTTCTTC. It is translated as CASSSLAGGIDEQFF.

This clonotype was seen more than once but under ten times. V and J are TRBV12-3 or TRBV12-4 and TRBJ2-7; the match to TRBD2 covers 7 bases. This CDR3 spans 17 amino acids. V shed 0 bases, J shed 3 bases, and the junction held 11 bases outside the gene matches. CDR3 region: CASSLALAGARGYEQYF. The CDR3 DNA sequence: TGTGCCAGCAGTTTAGCGCTCGCGGGAGCGCGGGGCTACGAGCAGTACTTC.

V gene TRBV29-1 combines with J gene TRBJ1-1, with D perhaps matching TRBD1 (5 bases). V was clipped by 7 bases and J by 6 bases, with 18 bases between them. This CDR3 has 13 amino acids. In germline, CDR1 is SQVTM, CDR2 ANQGSEA. This chain's CDR3 is CSAPTGRGAEAFF. The CDR3 coding sequence is TGCAGCGCACCGACGGGGCGAGGAGCTGAAGCTTTCTTT.

This clonotype has ten or more counts. The rearrangement links TRBV12-3 or TRBV12-4 to TRBJ2-3; TRBD1 aligns across 7 bases. CDR3 length equals 14 residues. With V trimmed by 7 bases and J by 0 bases, 4 bases remained unmatched. CDR3 in amino acids: CASTRQGSTDTQYF. As DNA, the CDR3 is TGTGCCAGCACCCGACAGGGAAGCACAGATACGCAGTATTTT.

The chain uses TRBV18 and TRBJ2-7; 8 nucleotides align to TRBD1. Germline values: CDR1 KGHSH, CDR2 LQKENI. The CDR3 has 16 residues. J was trimmed by 7 bases and V by 0 bases; bases with no gene match: 11. The CDR3 is CASSPPSGRGQREQYF. The CDR3, as DNA: TGTGCCAGCTCACCACCGAGTGGCAGGGGGCAGAGAGAGCAGTACTTC.

This clonotype has at least ten counts. This chain connects TRBV2 to TRBJ2-6, with no clear D. V lost 5 bases to trimming and J lost 4 bases, with 9 bases between them. The CDR3 is made up of 14 amino acids. Germline V lookup: CDR1 SNHLY, CDR2 FYNNEI. The CDR3 nucleotides are TGTGCCAGCAGTACAAGGGCGGGGGCCAACGTCCTGACTTTC. This gives the protein CASSTRAGANVLTF.

A single count supports this clonotype. The chain uses TRBV19 and TRBJ1-5, with 9 bases lining up with TRBD1. Unmatched junction bases numbered 8, after V lost 3 bases and J lost 5 bases. Germline loops: CDR1 LNHDA, CDR2 SQIVND (reference sequence). CDR3 length: 16 amino acids. The CDR3 nucleotides are TGTGCCAGTAGTATCCCCCAGGGACAGGGCGATCAGCCCCAGCATTTT. Amino acids: CASSIPQGQGDQPQHF.

The chain recombines TRBV30 with TRBJ2-3; TRBD2 aligns across 7 bases. CDR1 and CDR2 (germline): GTSNPN, SVGIG (reference sequence). This CDR3 region has 13 residues. V dropped 2 bases and J dropped 7; count of bases not matched to a gene: 6. The CDR3 spells CAWSYSGPYTQYF. In DNA, the CDR3 is TGTGCCTGGAGTTATAGCGGGCCTTATACGCAGTATTTT.

This clonotype has a handful of counts. This rearrangement joins TRBV6-2 or TRBV6-3 to TRBJ2-5, with D possibly TRBD2 on 5 matching bases. Germline CDR1 and CDR2: MNHEY and SVGEGT. The CDR3 covers 15 residues. V was shortened by 5 bases and J by 4 bases, with 17 bases between the two germline ends. The CDR3 DNA follows: TGTGCCAGCAGTCGACCAGGAGGCATGGGAGAGACCCAGTACTTC. Amino acid sequence: CASSRPGGMGETQYF.

This clonotype showed up many times. DNA for the CDR3: TGTGCCAGCAGCTTGGGCCGGACGGGGCCCTACGAGCAGTACTTC. Its protein is CASSLGRTGPYEQYF. The chain carries TRBV5-4 and TRBJ2-7; D assignment may be TRBD1 or TRBD2 (5 bases each). Germline-derived CDR1 and CDR2 are SGHNT and YYREEE (reference sequence). The CDR3 totals 15 residues. V dropped 0 bases and J dropped 2 bases, with 12 bases sitting between them.

The CDR3 nucleotides read TGTGCCACCCTACCTACTAGCGCCCAGAGCTCCTACAATGAGCAGTTCTTC. Encoded protein: CATLPTSAQSSYNEQFF. The gene calls are TRBV10-3 and TRBJ2-1; 7 bases agree with TRBD2. V was pared by 10 bases and J by 0 bases, with 15 bases of the junction left unmatched. The CDR3 covers 17 residues. Germline V gives CDR1 ENHRY, CDR2 SYGVKD.

The CDR3 sequence: CSVIAGVGTDTQYF. Here the CDR3 DNA reads TGCAGCGTAATAGCGGGAGTAGGCACAGATACGCAGTATTTT. This chain joins TRBV29-1 and TRBJ2-3, with 9 positions matching TRBD2. Trimming removed 6 bases from V and 1 base from J; junction bases left unmatched: 5. The CDR3 loop spans 14 amino acids. The germline V gene encodes CDR1 SQVTM and CDR2 ANQGSEA.

This clonotype was seen more than once but under ten times. The chain couples TRBV28 to TRBJ2-1, with D possibly matching TRBD2 (5 bases). The CDR3 is 14 amino acids. The ends were cut back, 5 bases at V and 9 bases at J, with 17 bases in the middle. The germline CDR1 and CDR2 sequences are MDHEN and SYDVKM. For the CDR3, the DNA is TGTGCCAGCAGTCCGCTCCCGGACTCGAGTGAGCAGTTCTTC. Translating it yields CASSPLPDSSEQFF.

In its sample, this clonotype was seen many times. The chain has TRBV12-3 or TRBV12-4 and TRBJ2-3; 12 bases match TRBD2. The CDR3 has 19 residues. The trim removed 0 bases at V and 1 base at J, leaving 8 bases unmatched. CDR3 sequence reads: CASSLAAGTSGRRTDTQYF. The CDR3 nucleotides read TGTGCCAGCAGTTTAGCGGCCGGGACTAGCGGGCGACGCACAGATACGCAGTATTTT.

This clonotype came up many times. The rearrangement links TRBV3-1 to TRBJ1-1; D is unclear. The germline V gene encodes CDR1 LGHDT and CDR2 YNNKEL (reference sequence). This CDR3 spans 12 amino acids. Deletions cut 3 bases from V and 6 bases from J, with 8 bases between. CDR3 in DNA: TGTGCCAGCAGCCAGCGTTGGGCTGAAGCTTTCTTT. This encodes CASSQRWAEAFF.

This chain joins TRBV4-1 and TRBJ2-7, with 14 positions matching TRBD2. Germline V gene sequence: CDR1 MGHRA, CDR2 YSYEKL. With 4 bases clipped from V and 0 bases from J, the junction kept 5 bases outside the gene matches. This CDR3 contains 17 residues. CDR3 nucleotide sequence: TGCGCCAGCAGCCTAGGGACTAGCGGGGGCCCCTCCTACGAGCAGTACTTC. As protein: CASSLGTSGGPSYEQYF.

Many counts were recorded for this clonotype. The J gene is TRBJ2-2, the V gene TRBV2, with D unresolved. The germline V and J ends were trimmed by 2 bases and 5 bases, with 6 bases remaining between them. The CDR3 loop spans 13 amino acids. CDR1 is SNHLY, CDR2 FYNNEI, per germline. CDR3 region: CASSERATGELFF. In nucleotides, the CDR3 is TGTGCCAGCAGTGAAAGAGCGACCGGGGAGCTGTTTTTT.

V and J are TRBV14 and TRBJ1-6; D is unresolved. CDR1 is SGHDN, CDR2 FVKESK, per germline. The CDR3 length is 13 residues. Trimming pared 5 bases from V and 8 bases from J, leaving 10 bases between. CDR3 in amino acids: CASSASEDSPLHF. The CDR3 DNA reads TGTGCCAGCAGCGCGTCAGAGGATTCACCCCTCCACTTT.

This clonotype was detected only a few times. The chain employs TRBV12-3 or TRBV12-4 and TRBJ2-1; D is uncertain. The V gene lost 5 bases and the J gene lost 5 bases, with 13 bases spanning the gap. The CDR3 runs 14 residues. The CDR3 nucleotides are TGTGCCAGCAGTCCCCGGGTCTTAAACAATGAGCAGTTCTTC. Translation: CASSPRVLNNEQFF.

This clonotype occurred many times. V is TRBV16 and J is TRBJ1-1, with D possibly TRBD1 on 5 matching bases. CDR1 is KGHSY and CDR2 is FQNENV in the germline V gene. This CDR3 is built from 11 residues. Trimming took 4 bases from V and 8 from J, leaving 8 bases between them. CDR3 in DNA: TGTGCCAGCAGCCCACAGGACGAAGCTTTCTTT. Amino acid sequence: CASSPQDEAFF.

V is TRBV7-9 and J is TRBJ1-5; TRBD1 is a possible D gene (5 bases). There are 15 residues in the CDR3. Trimming shortened V by 1 base and J by 5 bases, and 12 bases separated the two germline ends. Germline loops: CDR1 SEHNR, CDR2 FQNEAQ (reference sequence). The CDR3 DNA is TGTGCCAGCAGCTTAGGGGGCGAAAGCTATCAGCCCCAGCATTTT. This encodes CASSLGGESYQPQHF.

This clonotype was recorded once. The V call is TRBV29-1, the J call TRBJ2-3; the match to TRBD2 covers 8 bases. Germline trimming cut 5 bases from V and 2 bases from J; bases unmatched to any gene: 6. The germline gives CDR1 SQVTM, CDR2 ANQGSEA. This CDR3 contains 14 residues. The DNA for the CDR3 is TGCAGCGTTTTGGGCGGGGGGAACACAGATACGCAGTATTTT. Residues: CSVLGGGNTDTQYF.

This clonotype was recorded many times. The chain is built from TRBV6-5 and TRBJ1-6; the D gene is possibly TRBD1 (5 bases). V was cut by 11 bases and J by 10 bases, with 15 bases left in between. This CDR3 comprises 12 residues. Germline-derived CDR1 and CDR2 are MNHEY and SVGAGI. CDR3 bases: TGTGCCGCAGGGCCCTCGGAATCACCCCTCCACTTT. This sequence encodes CAAGPSESPLHF.

This clonotype was counted at least ten times. The chain employs TRBV2 and TRBJ2-3; D is undetermined. Trimming took off 4 bases at V and 2 bases at J, with 13 bases between the two ends. CDR3 size: 15 residues. The germline CDR1 and CDR2 sequences are SNHLY and FYNNEI. The chain's CDR3 is CASSVSQSPTDTQYF. The CDR3 DNA is TGTGCCAGCAGTGTCAGCCAATCTCCCACAGATACGCAGTATTTT.

The CDR3 nucleotides read TGTGCCAGCAGTGAATTCAGATCCTACGAGCAGTACTTC. It yields the protein CASSEFRSYEQYF. The chain couples TRBV6-1 to TRBJ2-7; no definite D call. Between the trimmed V and J ends, which lost 2 bases and 1 base, there was a span of 6 bases. This CDR3 has 13 residues. Germline values: CDR1 MNHNS, CDR2 SASEGT.

This clonotype was seen a handful of times. V usage is TRBV12-3 or TRBV12-4 and J usage is TRBJ1-5; D is ambiguous. The CDR3 consists of 12 residues. V was trimmed by 3 bases and J by 9 bases, leaving 9 bases between them. Here the CDR3 reads CASSFRVSPQHF. The DNA for the CDR3 is TGTGCCAGCAGTTTTCGTGTATCGCCCCAGCATTTT.

At least ten counts were recorded for this clonotype. The V call is TRBV6-1, the J call TRBJ2-3; D not resolved. Trimming took off 2 bases at V and 0 bases at J, with 12 bases between the two ends. Germline V gene data show CDR1 as MNHNS and CDR2 as SASEGT. The CDR3 is 16 amino acids. This CDR3 is CASSELGRASTDTQYF. Here the CDR3 DNA reads TGTGCCAGCAGTGAATTGGGTAGAGCTAGCACAGATACGCAGTATTTT.

This clonotype has a count of ten or more. The chain uses TRBV7-9 and TRBJ1-1, with D hard to call. Germline V gene sequence: CDR1 SEHNR, CDR2 FQNEAQ (reference sequence). Trimming shortened V by 6 bases and J by 0 bases, and 11 bases separated the two germline ends. This CDR3 has 14 amino acids. The CDR3 sequence is CASSQDVMNTEAFF. CDR3 nucleotide sequence: TGTGCCAGCAGTCAGGACGTAATGAACACTGAAGCTTTCTTT.